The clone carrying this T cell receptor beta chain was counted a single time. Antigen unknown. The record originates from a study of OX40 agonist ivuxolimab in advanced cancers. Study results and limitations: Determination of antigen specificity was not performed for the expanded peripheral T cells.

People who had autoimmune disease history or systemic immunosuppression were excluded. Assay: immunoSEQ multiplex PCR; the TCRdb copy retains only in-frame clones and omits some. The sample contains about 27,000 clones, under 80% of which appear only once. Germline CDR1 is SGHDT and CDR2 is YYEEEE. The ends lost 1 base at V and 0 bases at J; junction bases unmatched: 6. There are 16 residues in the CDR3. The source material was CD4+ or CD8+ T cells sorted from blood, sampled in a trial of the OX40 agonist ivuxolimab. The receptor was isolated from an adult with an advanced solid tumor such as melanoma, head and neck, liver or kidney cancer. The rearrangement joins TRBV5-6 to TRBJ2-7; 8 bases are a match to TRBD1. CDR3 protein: CASSLLQGASSYEQYF. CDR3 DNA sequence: TGTGCCAGCAGCTTGCTTCAGGGGGCGAGCTCCTACGAGCAGTACTTC.